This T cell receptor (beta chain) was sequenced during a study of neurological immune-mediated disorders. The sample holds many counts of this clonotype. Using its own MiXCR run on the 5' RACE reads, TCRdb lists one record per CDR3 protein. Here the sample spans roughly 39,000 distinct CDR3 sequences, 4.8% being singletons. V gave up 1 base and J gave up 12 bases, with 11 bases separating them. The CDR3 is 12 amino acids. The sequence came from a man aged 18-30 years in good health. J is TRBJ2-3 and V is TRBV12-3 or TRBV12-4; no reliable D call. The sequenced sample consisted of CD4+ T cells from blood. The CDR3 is CASSLGETPQYF. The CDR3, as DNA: TGTGCCAGCAGTTTAGGGGAAACTCCCCAGTATTTT.